The T cell receptor (beta chain) described here comes from a study of neurological immune-mediated disorders. Synthesis of cDNA was accomplished via 5'RACE employing 10-nucleotide random UMIs. MiXCR, applied by TCRdb to the 5' RACE reads, yields one record per CDR3 protein. This sample has about 49,000 distinct CDR3 sequences, with approximately 11% found just once. The CDR3 has 18 residues. Looked up from germline, CDR1 is KGHDR and CDR2 is SFDVKD. After removal of 9 bases from V and 6 bases from J, the junction contained 16 bases not matched to a gene. The time point is: longitudinal time-point 1 (baseline). Libraries used 2 million unsorted PBMCs kept frozen in RNAlater. At least ten counts were recorded for this clonotype.

This sequence originates from a woman aged 40 to 50 in good health. Sequenced: PBMCs. The chain recombines TRBV24-1 with TRBJ2-2; 12 bases map to TRBD2. The CDR3 DNA reads TGTGCCACCTCATCCGGGACTAGCGGGTGGAGTGGGGCCGGGGAGCTGTTTTTT. This codes for CATSSGTSGWSGAGELFF.